This T cell receptor (beta chain) was sequenced in a study of graft-versus-host responses after intestinal transplantation. The V and J ends lost 5 bases and 0 bases respectively, with 10 bases between them. CDR1 MNHEY and CDR2 SVGAGI come from the germline V gene. The CDR3 sequence is 14 residues long. Sequenced by immunoSEQ multiplex PCR; TCRdb stores in-frame clones only, minus some. Of approximately 90,000 clones listed, roughly nine tenths are singletons. On this clone itself: Its specificity is unknown.

The starting material was unstimulated CD4+ T cells sorted from spleen or lymph node cells, obtained before transplant. The sequence derives from a human donor who was the organ donor for an intestinal transplant. The V gene is TRBV6-5, the J gene TRBJ1-2; D is undetermined. This chain's CDR3 is CASSSTSPNYGYTF. The CDR3 nucleotides read TGTGCCAGCAGTAGTACGAGCCCTAACTATGGCTACACCTTC.